This is a list of T cell receptor beta chains from one sample in a study of cytomegalovirus exposure and HLA in healthy donors. Measured with immunoSEQ multiplex PCR; TCRdb has only the in-frame clones, and not every one. In the table there are around 110,000 clones, over 60% of which are singletons. What was sequenced was PBMCs. The receptors stem from a man between 18 and 29 years old in good health and CMV-seronegative. Both conserved end residues are trimmed from each CDR3. Not all rows give a size; the values are once, few, many and, for expanded clones, a class.

abundance: few
j_gene: TRBJ1-2
v_gene: TRBV25-1
CDR3aa: ASSASGQEFYGYT

abundance: few
j_gene: TRBJ1-1
v_gene: TRBV27
CDR3aa: ASSLEWGGTEAF

abundance: NA
j_gene: TRBJ2-7
v_gene: TRBV27
CDR3aa: ASSPRGSYEQY

abundance: once
j_gene: TRBJ1-2
v_gene: TRBV6-5
CDR3aa: ASSYRNQARGGYT

abundance: few
j_gene: TRBJ2-7
v_gene: TRBV10-2
CDR3aa: ASSDSVHEQY

abundance: NA
j_gene: TRBJ2-2
v_gene: TRBV5-1
CDR3aa: ASSLGLAANTGELF

abundance: few
j_gene: TRBJ1-1
v_gene: TRBV29-1
CDR3aa: SVGALNTEAF

abundance: NA
j_gene: TRBJ1-1
v_gene: TRBV30
CDR3aa: AAGVGGTEAF

abundance: NA
j_gene: TRBJ2-1
v_gene: TRBV7-9
CDR3aa: ASSLGAGGLTNEQF

abundance: NA
j_gene: TRBJ1-4
v_gene: TRBV7-9
CDR3aa: ASSTSARLEKLF

abundance: few
j_gene: TRBJ1-5
v_gene: TRBV19
CDR3aa: ASSVLQGGYSNQPQH

abundance: NA
j_gene: TRBJ1-5
v_gene: TRBV7-9
CDR3aa: ASSTVLGGTQH

abundance: few
j_gene: TRBJ1-3
v_gene: TRBV5-1
CDR3aa: ASWGDTGNTIY

abundance: NA
j_gene: TRBJ1-2
v_gene: TRBV5-1
CDR3aa: ASSLPDRVGAGYT

abundance: NA
j_gene: TRBJ2-7
v_gene: TRBV29-1
CDR3aa: SVETSGSSYEQY

abundance: NA
j_gene: TRBJ2-1
v_gene: TRBV10-3
CDR3aa: AISDKWTSGMGGNEQF

abundance: NA
j_gene: TRBJ1-2
v_gene: TRBV30
CDR3aa: AWRGTFPGQGAIPILNYGYT

abundance: NA
j_gene: TRBJ1-5
v_gene: TRBV7-6
CDR3aa: ASSLEGQVNQPQH

abundance: once
j_gene: TRBJ2-7
v_gene: TRBV6-5
CDR3aa: ASSSLIVYEQY

abundance: NA
j_gene: TRBJ2-5
v_gene: TRBV5-1
CDR3aa: ASSLTSLYTRSAY

abundance: few
j_gene: TRBJ2-7
v_gene: TRBV7-8
CDR3aa: ASSLRAPRQQY

abundance: NA
j_gene: TRBJ1-1
v_gene: TRBV19
CDR3aa: ASSISPTGNTEAF

abundance: NA
j_gene: TRBJ2-5
v_gene: TRBV5-8
CDR3aa: ASSGGQGFQETQY

abundance: few
j_gene: TRBJ1-5
v_gene: TRBV6-6
CDR3aa: ASSYITNQPQH